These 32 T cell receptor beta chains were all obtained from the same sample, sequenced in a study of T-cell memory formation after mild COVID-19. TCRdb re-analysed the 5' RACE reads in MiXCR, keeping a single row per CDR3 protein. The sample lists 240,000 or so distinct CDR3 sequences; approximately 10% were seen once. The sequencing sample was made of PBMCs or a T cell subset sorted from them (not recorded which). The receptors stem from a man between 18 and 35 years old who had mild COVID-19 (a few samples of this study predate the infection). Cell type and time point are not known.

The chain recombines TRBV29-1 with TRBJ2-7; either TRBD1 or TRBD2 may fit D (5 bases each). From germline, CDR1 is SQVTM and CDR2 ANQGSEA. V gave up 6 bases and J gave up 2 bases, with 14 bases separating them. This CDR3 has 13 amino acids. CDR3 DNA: TGCAGCGTACCCGGGACGGAGACCTACGAGCAGTACTTC. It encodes CSVPGTETYEQYF.

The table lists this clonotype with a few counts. CDR3 nucleotides: TGTGCCAGCAGCTCAGGGGTTGGCTACGAGCAGTACGTC. Translation gives CASSSGVGYEQYV. This chain connects TRBV7-2 to TRBJ2-7; tentative D call: TRBD1 (6 bases). The germline CDR1 and CDR2 sequences are SGHTA and FQGNSA. This CDR3 region has 13 residues. V lost 4 bases and J lost 3, with 10 bases in between.

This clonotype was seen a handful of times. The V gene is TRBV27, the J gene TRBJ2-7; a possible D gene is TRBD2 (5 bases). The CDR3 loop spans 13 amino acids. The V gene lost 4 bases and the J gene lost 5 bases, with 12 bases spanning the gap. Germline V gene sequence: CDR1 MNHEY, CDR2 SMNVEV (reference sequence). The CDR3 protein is CASSSGLLNEQYF. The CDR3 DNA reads TGTGCCAGCAGTTCCGGACTGCTCAACGAGCAGTACTTC.

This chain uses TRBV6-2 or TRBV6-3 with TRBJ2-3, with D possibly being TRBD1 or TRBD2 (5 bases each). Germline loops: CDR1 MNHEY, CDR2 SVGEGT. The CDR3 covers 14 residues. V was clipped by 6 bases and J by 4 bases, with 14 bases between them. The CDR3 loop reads CASRTHRGADTQYF. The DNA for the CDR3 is TGTGCCAGCAGGACGCACAGAGGGGCAGATACGCAGTATTTT.

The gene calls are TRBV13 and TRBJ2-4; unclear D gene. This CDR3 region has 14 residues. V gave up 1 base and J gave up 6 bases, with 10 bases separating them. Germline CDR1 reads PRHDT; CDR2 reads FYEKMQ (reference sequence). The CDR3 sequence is CASSLEGNPNIQYF. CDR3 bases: TGTGCCAGCAGCTTAGAAGGGAACCCAAACATTCAGTACTTC.

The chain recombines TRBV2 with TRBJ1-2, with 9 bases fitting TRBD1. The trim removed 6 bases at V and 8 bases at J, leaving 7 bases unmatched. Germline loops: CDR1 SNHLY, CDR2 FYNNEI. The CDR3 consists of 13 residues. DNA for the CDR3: TGTGCCAGCAGGACGGGACAGGGACACGGCTACACCTTC. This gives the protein CASRTGQGHGYTF.

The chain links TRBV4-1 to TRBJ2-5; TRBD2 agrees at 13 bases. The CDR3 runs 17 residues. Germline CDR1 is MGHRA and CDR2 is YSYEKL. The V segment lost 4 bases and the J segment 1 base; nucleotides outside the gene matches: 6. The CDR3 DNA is TGCGCCAGCAGCCCCTACACTAGCGGGGGGGCCCAAGAGACCCAGTACTTC. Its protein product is CASSPYTSGGAQETQYF.

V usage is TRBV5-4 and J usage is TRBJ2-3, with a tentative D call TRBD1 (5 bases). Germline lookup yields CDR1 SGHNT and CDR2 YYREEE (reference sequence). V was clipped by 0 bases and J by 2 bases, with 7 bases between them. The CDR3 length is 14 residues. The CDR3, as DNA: TGTGCCAGCAGCTTGGAAGGGGTCACAGATACGCAGTATTTT. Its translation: CASSLEGVTDTQYF.

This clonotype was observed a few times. CDR3 DNA sequence: TGTGCCAGCAGTGGAGTACTCGCGGGACAGGGACCCCTCGAGCAGTACTTC. Translating it yields CASSGVLAGQGPLEQYF. J is TRBJ2-7 and V is TRBV25-1; TRBD1 agrees at 9 bases. The ends lost 4 bases at V and 6 bases at J; junction bases unmatched: 16. This CDR3 has 17 amino acids. Germline V CDR1 and CDR2: MGHDK, SYGVNS.

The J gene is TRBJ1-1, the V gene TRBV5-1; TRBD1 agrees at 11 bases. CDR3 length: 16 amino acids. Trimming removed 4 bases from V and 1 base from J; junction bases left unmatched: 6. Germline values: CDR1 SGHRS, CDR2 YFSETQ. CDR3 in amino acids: CASSAGQGAGNTEAFF. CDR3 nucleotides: TGCGCCAGCAGCGCCGGACAGGGGGCTGGGAACACTGAAGCTTTCTTT.

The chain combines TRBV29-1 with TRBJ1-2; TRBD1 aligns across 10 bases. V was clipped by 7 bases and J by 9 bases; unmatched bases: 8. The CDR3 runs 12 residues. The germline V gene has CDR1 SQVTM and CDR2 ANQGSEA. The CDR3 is CSGQTGGRSYTF. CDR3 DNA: TGCAGCGGTCAGACAGGGGGCAGAAGCTACACCTTC.

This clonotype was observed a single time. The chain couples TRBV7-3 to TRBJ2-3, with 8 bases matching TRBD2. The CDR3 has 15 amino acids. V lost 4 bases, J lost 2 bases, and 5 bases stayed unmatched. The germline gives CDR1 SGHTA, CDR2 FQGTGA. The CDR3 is CASSSGGTNTDTQYF. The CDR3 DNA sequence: TGTGCCAGCAGCTCGGGGGGGACTAACACAGATACGCAGTATTTT.

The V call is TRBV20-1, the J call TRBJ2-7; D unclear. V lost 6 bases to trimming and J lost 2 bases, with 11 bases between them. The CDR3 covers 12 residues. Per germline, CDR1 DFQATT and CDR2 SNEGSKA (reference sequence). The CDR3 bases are TGCAGTGCAGGCAGAGTAACCTACGAGCAGTACTTC. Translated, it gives CSAGRVTYEQYF.

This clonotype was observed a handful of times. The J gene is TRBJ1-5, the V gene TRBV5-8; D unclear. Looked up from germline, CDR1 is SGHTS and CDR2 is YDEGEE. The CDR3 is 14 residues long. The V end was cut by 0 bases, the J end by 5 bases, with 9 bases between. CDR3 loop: CASSLGGLHQPQHF. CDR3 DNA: TGTGCCAGCAGCTTGGGAGGTCTTCATCAGCCCCAGCATTTT. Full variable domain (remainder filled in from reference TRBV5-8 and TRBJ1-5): EAGVTQSPTHLIKTRGQQATLRCSPISGHTSVYWYQQALGLGLQFLLWYDEGEERNRGNFPPRFSGRQFPNYSSELNVNALELEDSALYLCASSLGGLHQPQHFGDGTRLSIL.

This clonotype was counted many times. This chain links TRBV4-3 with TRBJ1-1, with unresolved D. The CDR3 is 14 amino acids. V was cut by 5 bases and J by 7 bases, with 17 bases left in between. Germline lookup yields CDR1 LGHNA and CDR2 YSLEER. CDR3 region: CASSEDRGTSEAFF. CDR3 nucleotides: TGCGCCAGCAGCGAGGACCGGGGTACCAGTGAAGCTTTCTTT.

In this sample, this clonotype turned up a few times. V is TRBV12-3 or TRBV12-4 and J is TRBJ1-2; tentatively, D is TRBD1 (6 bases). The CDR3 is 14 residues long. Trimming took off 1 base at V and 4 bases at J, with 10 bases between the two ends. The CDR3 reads CASSLVPRGYGYTF. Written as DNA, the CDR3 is TGTGCCAGCAGTTTAGTCCCCAGGGGCTATGGCTACACCTTC.

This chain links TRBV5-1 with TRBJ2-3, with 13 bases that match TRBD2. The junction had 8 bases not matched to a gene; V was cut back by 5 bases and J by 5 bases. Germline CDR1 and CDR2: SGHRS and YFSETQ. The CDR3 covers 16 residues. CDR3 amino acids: CASSGTSGTRRDTQYF. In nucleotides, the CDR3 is TGCGCCAGCAGTGGGACTAGCGGGACTCGGCGAGATACGCAGTATTTT.

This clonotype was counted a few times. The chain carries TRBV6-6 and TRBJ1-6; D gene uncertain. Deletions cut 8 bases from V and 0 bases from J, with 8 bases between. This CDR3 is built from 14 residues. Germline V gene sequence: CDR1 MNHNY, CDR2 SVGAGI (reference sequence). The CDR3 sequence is CASAESSYNSPLHF. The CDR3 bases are TGTGCCAGCGCTGAGAGCTCCTATAATTCACCCCTCCACTTT.

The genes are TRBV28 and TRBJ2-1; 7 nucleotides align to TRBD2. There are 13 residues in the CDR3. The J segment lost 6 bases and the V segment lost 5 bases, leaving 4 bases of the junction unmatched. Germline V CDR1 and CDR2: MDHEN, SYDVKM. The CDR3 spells CASSTWEGNEQFF. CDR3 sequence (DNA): TGTGCCAGCAGTACCTGGGAGGGCAATGAGCAGTTCTTC.

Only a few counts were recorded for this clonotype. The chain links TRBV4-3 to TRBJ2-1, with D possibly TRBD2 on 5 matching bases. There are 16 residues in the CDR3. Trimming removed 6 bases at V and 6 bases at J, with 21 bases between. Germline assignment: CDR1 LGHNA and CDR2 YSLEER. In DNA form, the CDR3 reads TGCGCCAGCAGTACCCGGGAAGGCCCCGGCGGCAATGAGCAGTTCTTC. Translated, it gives CASSTREGPGGNEQFF.

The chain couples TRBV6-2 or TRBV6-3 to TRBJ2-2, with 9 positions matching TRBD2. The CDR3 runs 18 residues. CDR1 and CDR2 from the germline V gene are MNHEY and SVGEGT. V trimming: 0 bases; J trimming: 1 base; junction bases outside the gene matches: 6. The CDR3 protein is CASSYSTAGGLNTGELFF. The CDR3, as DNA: TGTGCCAGCAGTTACTCGACTGCGGGGGGGTTGAACACCGGGGAGCTGTTTTTT.

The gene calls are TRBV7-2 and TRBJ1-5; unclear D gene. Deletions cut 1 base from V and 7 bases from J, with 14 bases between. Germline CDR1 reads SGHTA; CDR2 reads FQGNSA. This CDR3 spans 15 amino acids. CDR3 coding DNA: TGTGCCAGCAGCTTAGGTGGGGATAAGAGGCAGCCCCAGCATTTT. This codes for CASSLGGDKRQPQHF.

The CDR3 bases are TGCGCCAGCAGCCCCGAAGGGGGAGCGTACACTGAAGCTTTCTTT. Its translation: CASSPEGGAYTEAFF. The chain combines TRBV4-3 with TRBJ1-1; maybe TRBD1 (6 bases). The CDR3 consists of 15 residues. Trimming cost V 4 bases and J 3 bases, with 15 bases left between them. CDR1 is LGHNA, CDR2 YSLEER, per germline.

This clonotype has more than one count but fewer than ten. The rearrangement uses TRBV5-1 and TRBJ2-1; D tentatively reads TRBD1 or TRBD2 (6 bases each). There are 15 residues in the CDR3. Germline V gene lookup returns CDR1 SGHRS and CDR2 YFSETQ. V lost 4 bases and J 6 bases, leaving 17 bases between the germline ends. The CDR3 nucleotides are TGCGCCAGCAGCGACCCGGGGGCGCATAGCAATGAGCAGTTCTTC. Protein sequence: CASSDPGAHSNEQFF.

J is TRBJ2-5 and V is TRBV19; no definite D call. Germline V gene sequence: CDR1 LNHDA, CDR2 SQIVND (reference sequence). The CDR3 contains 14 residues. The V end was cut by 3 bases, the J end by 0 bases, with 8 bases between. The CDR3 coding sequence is TGTGCCAGTAGTATTTCCGAGTACCAAGAGACCCAGTACTTC. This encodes CASSISEYQETQYF. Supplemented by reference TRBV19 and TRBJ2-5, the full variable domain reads DGGITQSPKYLFRKEGQNVTLSCEQNLNHDAMYWYRQDPGQGLRLIYYSQIVNDFQKGDIAEGYSVSREKKESFPLTVTSAQKNPTAFYLCASSISEYQETQYFGPGTRLLVL.

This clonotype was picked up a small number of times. DNA of the CDR3: TGCGCCAGCAGCTTGGTGGCAGGGGGCGCAGATACGCAGTATTTT. Protein product: CASSLVAGGADTQYF. The chain joins TRBV5-1 to TRBJ2-3, with 8 bases matching TRBD1. This CDR3 contains 15 residues. Unmatched junction bases numbered 4, after V lost 0 bases and J lost 4 bases. The germline V gene has CDR1 SGHRS and CDR2 YFSETQ.

CDR3 bases: TGTGCCATCAGTGATTCAGACACAGATACGCAGTATTTT. It translates to CAISDSDTDTQYF. The chain links TRBV10-3 to TRBJ2-3; D unresolved. This CDR3 contains 13 residues. Germline V CDR1 and CDR2: ENHRY, SYGVKD. The V end lost 3 bases, the J end lost 2 bases, and 6 bases lay between the germline ends.

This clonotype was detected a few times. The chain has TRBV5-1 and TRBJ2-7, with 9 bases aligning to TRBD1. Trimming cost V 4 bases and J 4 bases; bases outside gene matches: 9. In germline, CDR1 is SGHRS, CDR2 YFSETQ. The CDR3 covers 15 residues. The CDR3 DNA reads TGCGCCAGCAGCAGAAGTCCGGACAGGGGTTACGAGCAGTACTTC. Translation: CASSRSPDRGYEQYF.

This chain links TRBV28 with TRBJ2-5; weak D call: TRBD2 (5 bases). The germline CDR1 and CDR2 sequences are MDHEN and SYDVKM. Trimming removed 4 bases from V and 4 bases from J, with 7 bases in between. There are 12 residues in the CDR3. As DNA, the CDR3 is TGTGCCAGCAGTTCTGGGAGAGAGACCCAGTACTTC. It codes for CASSSGRETQYF.

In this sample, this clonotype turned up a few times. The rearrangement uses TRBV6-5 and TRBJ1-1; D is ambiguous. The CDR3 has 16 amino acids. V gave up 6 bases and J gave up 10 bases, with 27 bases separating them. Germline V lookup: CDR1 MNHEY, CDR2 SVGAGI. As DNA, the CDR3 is TGTGCCAGCAGACCTTCGACACAGCCCGGGGTTATGGGAGCTTTCTTT. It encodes CASRPSTQPGVMGAFF.

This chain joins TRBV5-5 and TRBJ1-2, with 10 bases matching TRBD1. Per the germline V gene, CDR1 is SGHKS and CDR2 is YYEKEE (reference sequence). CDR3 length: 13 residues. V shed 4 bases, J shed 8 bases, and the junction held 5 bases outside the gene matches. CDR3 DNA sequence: TGTGCCAGCAGCCAGACAGGGGGCTGGGGCTACACCTTC. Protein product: CASSQTGGWGYTF.

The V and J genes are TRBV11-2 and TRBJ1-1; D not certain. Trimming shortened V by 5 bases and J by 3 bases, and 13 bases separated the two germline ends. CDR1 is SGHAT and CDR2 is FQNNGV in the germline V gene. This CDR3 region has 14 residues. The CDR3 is CASSPSGGDTEAFF. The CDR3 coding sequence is TGTGCCAGCAGCCCCTCGGGCGGAGACACTGAAGCTTTCTTT.